The clone carrying this T cell receptor (beta chain) appeared once. The CDR3 extends over 14 amino acids. The germline V gene encodes CDR1 LNHDA and CDR2 SQIVND (reference sequence). The V segment lost 3 bases and the J segment 2 bases; nucleotides outside the gene matches: 0. The record originates from a study of blood T cell repertoires in COVID-19. The method was immunoSEQ multiplex PCR; TCRdb's version includes in-frame clones alone and lacks a portion of them. The sample yields approximately 300,000 clones, over 90% seen once. The receptor comes from a woman aged 25 to 39 who had been exposed to COVID-19. The rearrangement links TRBV19 to TRBJ1-2, with 10 bases matching TRBD1. What was sequenced was PBMCs or T cells enriched from blood (not recorded which). Here the CDR3 DNA reads TGTGCCAGTAGTATGGGACAGGGGAACTATGGCTACACCTTC. This codes for CASSMGQGNYGYTF. Based on the CDR3 plus reference TRBV19 and TRBJ1-2, the full variable domain is DGGITQSPKYLFRKEGQNVTLSCEQNLNHDAMYWYRQDPGQGLRLIYYSQIVNDFQKGDIAEGYSVSREKKESFPLTVTSAQKNPTAFYLCASSMGQGNYGYTFGSGTRLTVV.